This T cell receptor (beta chain) was obtained from a study of T cell changes during pregnancy in multiple sclerosis. Sequenced by immunoSEQ multiplex PCR; TCRdb stores in-frame clones only, minus some. Among 65,000 to 85,000 clones listed, around 94% were seen once. From germline, CDR1 is KGHSH and CDR2 LQKENI. The CDR3 totals 14 residues. Trimming shortened V by 6 bases and J by 0 bases, and 11 bases separated the two germline ends. Sequenced material: CD4+ T cells from peripheral blood mononuclear cells, taken before pregnancy. The J gene is TRBJ1-1, the V gene TRBV18; no clear D gene. This clonotype was obtained from a female donor with multiple sclerosis, enrolled in a pregnancy study. The CDR3: CASSPLQVNTEAFF. In nucleotides, the CDR3 is TGTGCCAGCTCGCCCCTCCAGGTGAACACTGAAGCTTTCTTT.